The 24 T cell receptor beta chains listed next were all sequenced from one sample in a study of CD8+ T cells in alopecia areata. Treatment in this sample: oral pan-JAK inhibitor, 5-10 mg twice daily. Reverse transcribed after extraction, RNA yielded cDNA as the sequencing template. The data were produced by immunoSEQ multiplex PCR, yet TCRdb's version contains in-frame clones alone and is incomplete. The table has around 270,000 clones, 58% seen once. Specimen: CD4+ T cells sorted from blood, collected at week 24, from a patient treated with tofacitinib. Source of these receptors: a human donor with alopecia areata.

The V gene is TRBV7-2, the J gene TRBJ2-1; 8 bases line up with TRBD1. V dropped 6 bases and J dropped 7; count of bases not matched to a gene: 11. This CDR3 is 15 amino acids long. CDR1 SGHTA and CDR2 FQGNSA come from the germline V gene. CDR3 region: CASRYGQGLGNEQFF. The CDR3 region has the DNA TGTGCCAGCAGATACGGACAGGGATTGGGGAATGAGCAGTTCTTC.

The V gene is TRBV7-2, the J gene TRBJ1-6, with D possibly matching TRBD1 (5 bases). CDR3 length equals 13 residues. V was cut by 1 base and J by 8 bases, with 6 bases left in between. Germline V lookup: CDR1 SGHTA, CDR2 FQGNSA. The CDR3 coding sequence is TGTGCCAGCAGCTTAGTGGGGGATTCACCCCTCCACTTT. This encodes CASSLVGDSPLHF. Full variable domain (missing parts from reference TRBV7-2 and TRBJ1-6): GAGVSQSPSNKVTEKGKDVELRCDPISGHTALYWYRQSLGQGLEFLIYFQGNSAPDKSGLPSDRFSAERTGGSVSTLTIQRTQQEDSAVYLCASSLVGDSPLHFGNGTRLTVT.

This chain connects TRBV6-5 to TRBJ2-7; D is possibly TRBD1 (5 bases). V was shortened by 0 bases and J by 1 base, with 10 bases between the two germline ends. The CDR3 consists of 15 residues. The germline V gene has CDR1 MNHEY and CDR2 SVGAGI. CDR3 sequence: CASSYSAGRSYEQYF. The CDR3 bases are TGTGCCAGCAGTTACTCGGCAGGGCGATCCTACGAGCAGTACTTC.

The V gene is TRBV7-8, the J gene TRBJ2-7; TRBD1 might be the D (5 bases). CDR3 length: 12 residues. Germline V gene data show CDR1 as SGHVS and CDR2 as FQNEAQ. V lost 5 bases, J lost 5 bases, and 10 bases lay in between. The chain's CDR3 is CASSLQGDEQYF. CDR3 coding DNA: TGTGCCAGCAGCCTCCAGGGTGACGAGCAGTACTTC. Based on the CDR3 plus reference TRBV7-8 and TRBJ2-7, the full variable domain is GAGVSQSPRYKVAKRGQDVALRCDPISGHVSLFWYQQALGQGPEFLTYFQNEAQLDKSGLPSDRFFAERPEGSVSTLKIQRTQQEDSAVYLCASSLQGDEQYFGPGTRLTVT.

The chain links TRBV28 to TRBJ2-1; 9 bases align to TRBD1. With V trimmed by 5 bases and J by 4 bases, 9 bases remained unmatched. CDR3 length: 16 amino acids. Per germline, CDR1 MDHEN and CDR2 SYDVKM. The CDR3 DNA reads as TGTGCCAGCAGTGAACCCGGGGGGACAGGGTACAATGAGCAGTTCTTC. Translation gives CASSEPGGTGYNEQFF.

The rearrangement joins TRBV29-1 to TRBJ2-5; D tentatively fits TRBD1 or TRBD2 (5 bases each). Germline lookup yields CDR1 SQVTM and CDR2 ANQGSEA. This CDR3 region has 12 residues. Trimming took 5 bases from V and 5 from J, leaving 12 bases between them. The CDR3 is CSVTRGRETQYF. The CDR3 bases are TGCAGCGTTACTCGGGGCCGGGAGACCCAGTACTTC.

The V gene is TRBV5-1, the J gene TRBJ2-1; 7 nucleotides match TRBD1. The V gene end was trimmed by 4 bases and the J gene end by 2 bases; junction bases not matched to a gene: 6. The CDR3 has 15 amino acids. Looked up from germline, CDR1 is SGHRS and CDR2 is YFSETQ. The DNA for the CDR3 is TGCGCCAGCAGCGGGACAGCCCTAACCTACAATGAGCAGTTCTTC. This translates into CASSGTALTYNEQFF.

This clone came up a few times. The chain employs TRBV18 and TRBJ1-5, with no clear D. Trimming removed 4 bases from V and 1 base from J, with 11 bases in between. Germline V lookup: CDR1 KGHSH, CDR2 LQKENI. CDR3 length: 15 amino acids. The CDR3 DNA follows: TGTGCCAGCTCACGACTGGGCGGGAGCAATCAGCCCCAGCATTTT. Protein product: CASSRLGGSNQPQHF.

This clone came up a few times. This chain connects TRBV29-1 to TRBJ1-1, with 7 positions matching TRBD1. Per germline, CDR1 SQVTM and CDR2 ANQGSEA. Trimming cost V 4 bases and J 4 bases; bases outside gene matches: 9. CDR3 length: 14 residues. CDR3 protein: CSVGKGAGSTEAFF. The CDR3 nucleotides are TGCAGCGTTGGAAAGGGGGCTGGGAGCACTGAAGCTTTCTTT.

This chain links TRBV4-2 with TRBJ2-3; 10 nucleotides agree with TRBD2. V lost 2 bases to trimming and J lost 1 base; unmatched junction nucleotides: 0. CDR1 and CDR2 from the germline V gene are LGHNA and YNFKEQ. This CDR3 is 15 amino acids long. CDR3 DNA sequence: TGTGCCAGCAGCCAACTAGCGGGGGGCACAGATACGCAGTATTTT. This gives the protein CASSQLAGGTDTQYF.

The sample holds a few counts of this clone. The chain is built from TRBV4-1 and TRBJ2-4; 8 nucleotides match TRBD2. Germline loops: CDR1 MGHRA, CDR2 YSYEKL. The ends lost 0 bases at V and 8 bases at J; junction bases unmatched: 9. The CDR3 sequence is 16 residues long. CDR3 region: CASSQETGGPGDIQYF. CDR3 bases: TGCGCCAGCAGCCAAGAGACGGGGGGGCCGGGGGACATTCAGTACTTC.

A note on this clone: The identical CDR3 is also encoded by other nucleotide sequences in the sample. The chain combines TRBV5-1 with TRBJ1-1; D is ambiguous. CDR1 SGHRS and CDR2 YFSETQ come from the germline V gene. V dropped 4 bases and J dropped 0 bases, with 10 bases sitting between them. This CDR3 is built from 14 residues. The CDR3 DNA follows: TGCGCCAGCAGCCTGGACGGGATGAACACTGAAGCTTTCTTT. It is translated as CASSLDGMNTEAFF.

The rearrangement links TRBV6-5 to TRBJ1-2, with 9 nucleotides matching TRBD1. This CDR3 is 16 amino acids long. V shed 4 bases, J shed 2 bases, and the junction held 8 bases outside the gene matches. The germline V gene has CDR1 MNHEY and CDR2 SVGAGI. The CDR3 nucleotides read TGTGCCAGCAGTTCCCCCGGACAGGGGTCGAACTATGGCTACACCTTC. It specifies CASSSPGQGSNYGYTF.

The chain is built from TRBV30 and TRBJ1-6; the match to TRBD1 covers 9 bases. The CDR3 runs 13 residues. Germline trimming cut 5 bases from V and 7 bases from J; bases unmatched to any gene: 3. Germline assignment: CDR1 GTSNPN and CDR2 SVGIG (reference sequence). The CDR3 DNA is TGTGCCTGGGGACAGGGGACCAATTCACCCCTCCACTTT. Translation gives CAWGQGTNSPLHF.

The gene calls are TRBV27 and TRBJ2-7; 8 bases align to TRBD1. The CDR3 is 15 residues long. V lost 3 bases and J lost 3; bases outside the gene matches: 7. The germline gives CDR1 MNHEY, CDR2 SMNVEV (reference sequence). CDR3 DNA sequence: TGTGCCAGCAGTTTCGCCCGACAGGGGATCTACGAGCAGTACTTC. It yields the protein CASSFARQGIYEQYF.

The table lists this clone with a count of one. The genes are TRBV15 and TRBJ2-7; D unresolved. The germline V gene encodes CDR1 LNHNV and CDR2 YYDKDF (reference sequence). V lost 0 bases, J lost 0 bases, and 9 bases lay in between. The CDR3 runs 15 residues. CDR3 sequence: CATSRERSSSYEQYF. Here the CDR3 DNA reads TGTGCCACCAGCAGAGAGAGGTCTAGCTCCTACGAGCAGTACTTC.

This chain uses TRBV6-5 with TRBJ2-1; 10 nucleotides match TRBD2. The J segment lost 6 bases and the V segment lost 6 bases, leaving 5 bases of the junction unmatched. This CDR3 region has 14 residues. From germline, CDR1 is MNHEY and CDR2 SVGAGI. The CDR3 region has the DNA TGTGCCAGCAGGACGGGACTAGCGAGCAATGAGCAGTTCTTC. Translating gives CASRTGLASNEQFF.

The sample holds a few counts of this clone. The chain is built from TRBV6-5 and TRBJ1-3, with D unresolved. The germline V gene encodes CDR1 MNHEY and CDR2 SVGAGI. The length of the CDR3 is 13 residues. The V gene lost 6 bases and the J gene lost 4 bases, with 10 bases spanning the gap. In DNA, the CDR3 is TGTGCCAGCAGAAGAGATCGGGGAAACACCATATATTTT. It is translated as CASRRDRGNTIYF.

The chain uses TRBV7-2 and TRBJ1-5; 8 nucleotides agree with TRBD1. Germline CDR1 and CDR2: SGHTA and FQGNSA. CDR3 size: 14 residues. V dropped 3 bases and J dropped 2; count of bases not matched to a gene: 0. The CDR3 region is CASSFRGRNQPQHF. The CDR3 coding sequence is TGTGCCAGCAGCTTCAGGGGGCGCAATCAGCCCCAGCATTTT.

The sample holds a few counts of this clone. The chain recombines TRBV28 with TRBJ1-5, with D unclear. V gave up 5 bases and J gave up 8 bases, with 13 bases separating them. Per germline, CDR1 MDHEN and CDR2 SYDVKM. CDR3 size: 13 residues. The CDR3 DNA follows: TGTGCCAGCAGTGACGGTCTGAACAAGCCCCAGCATTTT. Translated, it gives CASSDGLNKPQHF.

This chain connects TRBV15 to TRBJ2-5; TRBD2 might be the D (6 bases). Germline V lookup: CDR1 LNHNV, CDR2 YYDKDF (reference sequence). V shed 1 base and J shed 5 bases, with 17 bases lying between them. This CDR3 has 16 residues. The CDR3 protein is CATSRAGVLAGETQYF. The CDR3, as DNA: TGTGCCACCAGCAGAGCAGGCGTTTTGGCGGGGGAGACCCAGTACTTC.

The CDR3 sequence: CASSLNAGQETQYF. In DNA, the CDR3 is TGCGCCAGCAGCTTAAATGCCGGGCAAGAGACCCAGTACTTC. This rearrangement joins TRBV5-1 to TRBJ2-5; the D is unclear. CDR1 SGHRS and CDR2 YFSETQ come from the germline V gene. The CDR3 loop spans 14 amino acids. With 2 bases removed from V and 2 bases from J, the gap between germline ends came to 10 bases.

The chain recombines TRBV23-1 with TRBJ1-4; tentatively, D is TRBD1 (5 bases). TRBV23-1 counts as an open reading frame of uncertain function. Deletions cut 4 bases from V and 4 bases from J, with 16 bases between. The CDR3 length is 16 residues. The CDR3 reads CASSPFDGGDNEKLFF. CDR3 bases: TGCGCCAGCAGTCCCTTTGACGGGGGGGATAATGAAAAACTGTTTTTT.

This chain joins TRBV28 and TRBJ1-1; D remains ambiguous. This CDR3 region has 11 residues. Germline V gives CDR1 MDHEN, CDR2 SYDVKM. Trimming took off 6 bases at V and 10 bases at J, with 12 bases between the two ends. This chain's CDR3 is CASSLGVGAFF. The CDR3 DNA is TGTGCCAGCAGCCTTGGTGTGGGAGCTTTCTTT.